Following are 5 T cell receptor beta chains from one sample sequenced in a study of blood T cells in healthy people across ages. Next came a second PCR, run for about 7 to 11 cycles, which used a sample-barcoded 5' primer along with a J-beta primer mix. MiXCR was run by TCRdb on the 5' RACE reads, yielding one entry per CDR3 protein. This table has 1,500,000 or so distinct CDR3 sequences, approximately 43% appearing once. Sequencing was performed on blood. The receptor source for this set is a woman between 18 and 29 years old in good health.

J is TRBJ2-7 and V is TRBV9; D is unclear. Germline loops: CDR1 SGDLS, CDR2 YYNGEE. Between the trimmed V and J ends, which lost 4 bases and 7 bases, there was a span of 27 bases. CDR3 length equals 17 residues. CDR3 in amino acids: CASSPSFSSSSYNEQYF. CDR3 in DNA: TGTGCCAGCAGCCCCTCCTTTTCCTCGAGCTCCTACAATGAGCAGTACTTC.

This chain joins TRBV6-1 and TRBJ2-4; D may be TRBD2 (5 bases). Trimming removed 0 bases at V and 2 bases at J, with 11 bases between. CDR1 and CDR2 (germline): MNHNS, SASEGT. The length of the CDR3 is 16 residues. CDR3 sequence (DNA): TGTGCCAGCAGTGAAGCTCCGGGATTTTCCAAAAACATTCAGTACTTC. Amino acids: CASSEAPGFSKNIQYF.

The J gene is TRBJ2-7, the V gene TRBV27; D may be TRBD2 (5 bases). The germline V gene has CDR1 MNHEY and CDR2 SMNVEV (reference sequence). The V end was cut by 3 bases, the J end by 6 bases, with 12 bases between. The CDR3 runs 13 residues. Here the CDR3 reads CASSFGLAFEQYF. DNA for the CDR3: TGTGCCAGCAGTTTTGGGCTAGCTTTCGAGCAGTACTTC.

V gene TRBV5-1 combines with J gene TRBJ2-5, with D tentatively TRBD1 (5 bases). V was pared by 5 bases and J by 0 bases, with 14 bases between. There are 15 residues in the CDR3. CDR1 is SGHRS, CDR2 YFSETQ, per germline. Written as DNA, the CDR3 is TGCGCCAGCAGGATTCTGGTCAGGGACCAAGAGACCCAGTACTTC. Translation: CASRILVRDQETQYF.

The CDR3 region is CASSHPSLELPGYGYTF. The DNA of the CDR3 is TGTGCCAGCAGTCACCCTTCTTTGGAGCTCCCAGGCTATGGCTACACCTTC. This chain connects TRBV6-6 to TRBJ1-2; D uncertain. Germline CDR1 reads MNHNY; CDR2 reads SVGAGI (reference sequence). There are 17 residues in the CDR3. With 5 bases removed from V and 4 bases from J, the gap between germline ends came to 23 bases.